What follows is one TCR beta chain and its context. The germline V gene has CDR1 MNHEY and CDR2 SMNVEV (reference sequence). With 3 bases clipped from V and 6 bases from J, the junction kept 10 bases outside the gene matches. The CDR3 extends over 16 amino acids. The source of the sample is a study of blood T cell repertoires in COVID-19. In the original processing: Amplification of reference gene primers was used by the study to estimate nucleated cell counts. Data came from immunoSEQ multiplex PCR; TCRdb stores just in-frame clones and leaves some out. V, J and clone size are taken as reported in that table, and D and trimming were inferred from the DNA itself. The data contain 130,000 or so clones, roughly 88% of them seen just once; the ten biggest clones take up about 10%.

This sequence originates from a man aged 55-75 years with active or convalescent COVID-19. This sequence joins TRBV27 and TRBJ2-1, with 8 positions matching TRBD2. What was sequenced was peripheral blood. For the CDR3, the DNA is TGTGCCAGCAGTTTTTGGGTAGCGGGACTGGGCAATGAGCAGTTCTTC. Amino acid sequence: CASSFWVAGLGNEQFF.